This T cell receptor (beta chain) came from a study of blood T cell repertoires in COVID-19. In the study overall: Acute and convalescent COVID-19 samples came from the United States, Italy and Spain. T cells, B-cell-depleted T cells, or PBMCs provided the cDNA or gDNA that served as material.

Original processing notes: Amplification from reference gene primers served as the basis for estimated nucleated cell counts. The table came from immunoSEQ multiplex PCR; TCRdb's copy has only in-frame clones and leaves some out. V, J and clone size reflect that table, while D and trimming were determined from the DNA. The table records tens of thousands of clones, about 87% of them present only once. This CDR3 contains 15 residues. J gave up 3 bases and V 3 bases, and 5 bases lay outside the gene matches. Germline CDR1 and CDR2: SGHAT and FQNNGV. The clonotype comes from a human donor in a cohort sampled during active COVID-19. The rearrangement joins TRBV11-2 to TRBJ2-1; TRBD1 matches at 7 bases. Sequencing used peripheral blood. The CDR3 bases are TGTGCCAGCAGCTTCCTCACAGGGGACTACAATGAGCAGTTCTTC. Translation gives CASSFLTGDYNEQFF.